These 19 T cell receptor beta chains came from one sample sequenced in a study of blood T cell repertoires in COVID-19. Profiling relied on immunoSEQ multiplex PCR, and the TCRdb table lists in-frame clones only, not all of them. The table shows around 150,000 clones, with 80% to 90% occurring only once. Input material: peripheral blood. These TCRs come from a man aged 70 or older with acute or convalescent COVID-19.

The V gene is TRBV5-6, the J gene TRBJ1-6; 7 nucleotides align to TRBD1. The CDR3 totals 14 residues. Germline-derived CDR1 and CDR2 are SGHDT and YYEEEE. Trimming at V came to 5 bases and at J to 5 bases, leaving 4 bases not matched to a gene. DNA for the CDR3: TGTGCCAGCAGAGTGACAGGGAATAATTCACCCCTCCACTTT. Translation gives CASRVTGNNSPLHF. The full variable domain, in which reference TRBV5-6 and TRBJ1-6 provide the parts outside the CDR3, is DAGVTQSPTHLIKTRGQQVTLRCSPKSGHDTVSWYQQALGQGPQFIFQYYEEEERQRGNFPDRFSGHQFPNYSSELNVNALLLGDSALYLCASRVTGNNSPLHFGNGTRLTVT.

The chain has TRBV9 and TRBJ1-1; TRBD1 agrees at 7 bases. Germline V lookup: CDR1 SGDLS, CDR2 YYNGEE. The CDR3 runs to 16 residues. V shed 3 bases and J 6 bases; nucleotides not matched to a gene: 14. In DNA, the CDR3 is TGTGCCAGCAGCGCCTCCTACAGGGGAAAATTAGCTGAAGCTTTCTTT. Its translation: CASSASYRGKLAEAFF. Using reference TRBV9 and TRBJ1-1 for the parts outside the CDR3, the full variable domain is DSGVTQTPKHLITATGQRVTLRCSPRSGDLSVYWYQQSLDQGLQFLIQYYNGEERAKGNILERFSAQQFPDLHSELNLSSLELGDSALYFCASSASYRGKLAEAFFGQGTRLTVV.

The V call is TRBV28, the J call TRBJ2-1; 9 bases agree with TRBD2. This CDR3 comprises 11 residues. CDR1 and CDR2 from the germline V gene are MDHEN and SYDVKM. V lost 8 bases, J lost 9 bases, and 2 bases stayed unmatched. The CDR3 loop is CASLTSGEQFF. The CDR3 bases are TGTGCCAGCCTGACTAGCGGTGAGCAGTTCTTC.

V and J are TRBV12-3 or TRBV12-4 and TRBJ1-2; 7 bases align to TRBD1. The CDR3 is 13 amino acids. J was trimmed by 7 bases and V by 6 bases; bases with no gene match: 8. The CDR3 sequence is CASRMGQMGGYTF. In DNA form, the CDR3 reads TGTGCCAGCAGGATGGGACAGATGGGTGGCTACACCTTC.

The V and J genes are TRBV19 and TRBJ2-7; D possibly corresponds to TRBD2 (5 bases). The CDR3 is 14 residues long. Germline assignment: CDR1 LNHDA and CDR2 SQIVND (reference sequence). The germline V and J ends were trimmed by 5 bases and 3 bases, with 14 bases remaining between them. CDR3 amino acids: CASSGRRGLYEQYF. CDR3 nucleotide sequence: TGTGCCAGTAGTGGGAGACGAGGACTCTACGAGCAGTACTTC.

The sample holds one count of this clone. J is TRBJ1-1 and V is TRBV10-3; no clear D gene. CDR3 length: 14 residues. Deletions cut 0 bases from V and 5 bases from J, with 10 bases between. The germline V gene encodes CDR1 ENHRY and CDR2 SYGVKD. In nucleotides, the CDR3 is TGTGCCATCAGTGAGTCCGGCGGGAGGACTGAAGCTTTCTTT. Its protein is CAISESGGRTEAFF.

The chain links TRBV11-2 to TRBJ2-5, with TRBD2 as a possible D gene (6 bases). Germline V CDR1 and CDR2: SGHAT, FQNNGV. Trimming took 3 bases from V and 1 from J, leaving 9 bases between them. CDR3 length equals 14 residues. CDR3 bases: TGTGCCAGCAGCTTCTACGGGGGCCAAGAGACCCAGTACTTC. Translation: CASSFYGGQETQYF. The whole variable domain, filled in from reference TRBV11-2 and TRBJ2-5, reads EAGVAQSPRYKIIEKRQSVAFWCNPISGHATLYWYQQILGQGPKLLIQFQNNGVVDDSQLPKDRFSAERLKGVDSTLKIQPAKLEDSAVYLCASSFYGGQETQYFGPGTRLLVL.

This clone has just one count. The genes are TRBV28 and TRBJ2-7; D possibly corresponds to TRBD2 (6 bases). Looked up from germline, CDR1 is MDHEN and CDR2 is SYDVKM. The CDR3 runs 14 residues. V dropped 6 bases and J dropped 4 bases, with 16 bases sitting between them. CDR3 in amino acids: CASSSGPGVYEQYF. The DNA of the CDR3 is TGTGCCAGCAGCTCGGGACCGGGGGTGTACGAGCAGTACTTC.

The J gene is TRBJ2-7, the V gene TRBV11-2; 7 bases line up with TRBD1. From germline, CDR1 is SGHAT and CDR2 FQNNGV. V shed 5 bases, J shed 3 bases, and the junction held 7 bases outside the gene matches. The CDR3 is 14 amino acids. The CDR3 loop reads CASSMPGQYYEQYF. DNA of the CDR3: TGTGCCAGCAGCATGCCGGGACAGTACTACGAGCAGTACTTC.

The chain carries TRBV2 and TRBJ2-5, with 11 bases fitting TRBD1. The V gene end was trimmed by 5 bases and the J gene end by 5 bases; junction bases not matched to a gene: 7. CDR1 is SNHLY, CDR2 FYNNEI, per germline. This CDR3 has 15 residues. Written as DNA, the CDR3 is TGTGCCAGCAGTTTGGACAGGGGGCAATGGGAGACCCAGTACTTC. Translating gives CASSLDRGQWETQYF.

V gene TRBV28 combines with J gene TRBJ2-7, with D perhaps TRBD2 (6 bases). The CDR3 has 14 amino acids. With 2 bases removed from V and 3 bases from J, the gap between germline ends came to 11 bases. Per the germline V gene, CDR1 is MDHEN and CDR2 is SYDVKM. CDR3 sequence reads: CASSLRRRGYEQYF. Here the CDR3 DNA reads TGTGCCAGCAGTTTAAGACGGCGGGGCTACGAGCAGTACTTC.

This clone was seen only once. The CDR3: CASSPSGSTDTQYF. In nucleotides, the CDR3 is TGTGCCAGCAGCCCTAGCGGTAGCACAGATACGCAGTATTTT. This chain joins TRBV7-9 and TRBJ2-3, with 7 bases fitting TRBD2. The CDR3 is 14 residues long. Germline assignment: CDR1 SEHNR and CDR2 FQNEAQ (reference sequence). With V trimmed by 5 bases and J by 0 bases, 2 bases remained unmatched.

This sequence joins TRBV28 and TRBJ1-1; D remains unclear. Trimming removed 6 bases at V and 3 bases at J, with 11 bases between. This CDR3 region has 13 residues. Germline V gives CDR1 MDHEN, CDR2 SYDVKM. The CDR3 DNA reads TGTGCCAGCAGCGGACTTTTCTACACTGAAGCTTTCTTT. Translating it yields CASSGLFYTEAFF.

Written as DNA, the CDR3 is TGTGCCAGCTCACCTACAACCGCGGGGATCGCCTATGGCTACACCTTC. Protein sequence: CASSPTTAGIAYGYTF. The rearrangement joins TRBV18 to TRBJ1-2; no firm D call. The CDR3 has 16 residues. The V gene lost 3 bases and the J gene lost 4 bases, with 18 bases spanning the gap. Germline V gives CDR1 KGHSH, CDR2 LQKENI.

The chain recombines TRBV28 with TRBJ2-1; D not certain. In germline, CDR1 is MDHEN, CDR2 SYDVKM. Trimming left V 2 bases short and J 1 base short, with 9 bases between. CDR3 length equals 15 residues. For the CDR3, the DNA is TGTGCCAGCAGTTTAATGCTAGATTCCTACAATGAGCAGTTCTTC. It yields the protein CASSLMLDSYNEQFF.

This rearrangement joins TRBV27 to TRBJ2-7; 7 bases line up with TRBD1. With V trimmed by 2 bases and J by 5 bases, 6 bases remained unmatched. CDR1 and CDR2 from the germline V gene are MNHEY and SMNVEV (reference sequence). The CDR3 is 14 amino acids. This CDR3 is CASSLRTGGHEQYF. The CDR3 DNA reads as TGTGCCAGCAGTTTAAGGACAGGTGGACACGAGCAGTACTTC.

This clone was observed a few times. V is TRBV2 and J is TRBJ1-1; unclear D gene. The germline CDR1 and CDR2 sequences are SNHLY and FYNNEI. The CDR3 runs 13 residues. V was pared by 3 bases and J by 3 bases, with 8 bases between. CDR3 in DNA: TGTGCCAGCAGTGATTTGCGCTACACTGAAGCTTTCTTT. Translated: CASSDLRYTEAFF.

The chain combines TRBV28 with TRBJ2-2, with 8 bases lining up with TRBD2. Looked up from germline, CDR1 is MDHEN and CDR2 is SYDVKM. The CDR3 totals 16 residues. With 3 bases clipped from V and 4 bases from J, the junction kept 7 bases outside the gene matches. The chain's CDR3 is CASSLTSDLPTGELFF. CDR3 DNA sequence: TGTGCCAGCAGTTTGACTAGCGATCTACCCACCGGGGAGCTGTTTTTT.

The gene calls are TRBV7-2 and TRBJ2-3; 16 nucleotides align to TRBD2. The length of the CDR3 is 17 residues. Germline V lookup: CDR1 SGHTA, CDR2 FQGNSA. The V gene end was trimmed by 6 bases and the J gene end by 3 bases; junction bases not matched to a gene: 6. The CDR3 nucleotides are TGTGCCAGCAGATTGGGACTAGCGGGAGGGGCGACAGATACGCAGTATTTT. This translates into CASRLGLAGGATDTQYF.